The sequence of this T cell receptor (beta chain) was determined in a study of OX40 agonist ivuxolimab in advanced cancers. This CDR3 has 14 amino acids. V dropped 1 base and J dropped 3 bases, with 10 bases sitting between them. Germline assignment: CDR1 SGHTA and CDR2 FQGNSA. The repertoire was sequenced with immunoSEQ multiplex PCR; TCRdb's copy has only in-frame clones and lacks some. The repertoire holds tens of thousands of clones, with around 90% as singletons. Study-wide results and limits: Expanded peripheral T cells had an undetermined antigen specificity.

Turning to this clone: No antigen is known for it.

The V call is TRBV7-2, the J call TRBJ2-7; D tentatively reads TRBD1 or TRBD2 (6 bases each). The input for sequencing was CD4+ or CD8+ T cells sorted from blood, taken in a trial of the OX40 agonist ivuxolimab. The TCR comes from an adult with an advanced solid tumor such as melanoma, head and neck, liver or kidney cancer. CDR3 sequence reads: CASSLVGGNYEQYF. DNA of the CDR3: TGTGCCAGCAGCTTAGTAGGGGGGAACTACGAGCAGTACTTC.